This paragraph covers one TCR beta chain sequence. The antigen is undetermined. Profiling relied on immunoSEQ multiplex PCR, and the TCRdb table lists in-frame clones only, not all of them. The table shows roughly 230,000 clones, with about 90% occurring only once. This sample was included in a study of cytomegalovirus exposure and HLA in healthy donors. Study-level points and caveats: The classifier reportedly diagnosed cytomegalovirus status with high specificity and sensitivity. The study listed under 200 cytomegalovirus-associated TCR beta chains. Rare TCR sequences predominated, though certain public TCRs were found in many donors.

V lost 6 bases and J lost 7, with 10 bases in between. This CDR3 contains 12 residues. Germline V CDR1 and CDR2: MDHEN, SYDVKM. The genes are TRBV28 and TRBJ2-1; D unresolved. Sequencing was carried out using PBMCs. This sequence originates from a woman in her 30s in good health and CMV-seronegative. This chain's CDR3 is CASRPITNEQFF. The CDR3 DNA sequence: TGTGCCAGCAGGCCCATCACGAATGAGCAGTTCTTC.